This record looks at one TCR beta chain sequence and its context. This clonotype was found many times. Its antigen is unknown. It has no much larger one-base neighbor in the sample; base qualities were not kept. The data belong to a study of T cells in Graves' hyperthyroidism and ophthalmopathy (dated by TCRdb to the late 2010s). For context, the study as a whole: Peripheral blood was collected at initial diagnosis, before any treatment. To identify TCR V-J signatures that set the groups apart, the researchers used a discovery cohort of about a hundred patients, made up of roughly 45 with Graves' ophthalmopathy and 55 to 65 with stable Graves' hyperthyroidism. Prospective prediction of ophthalmopathy was tested in an independent validation cohort of fewer than 20 hyperthyroidism patients and 15 to 17 patients who later progressed to ophthalmopathy. The 75 to 100 discovery patients were divided at random into training and test sets in a 7:3 ratio. Thyroid tissue and blood T-cell repertoires from about 6 Graves' hyperthyroidism patients were also compared in the study. After sampling, hyperthyroidism patients received methimazole starting at 30 mg daily, and ophthalmopathy patients received high-dose intravenous methylprednisolone. According to the paper, TCR Vbeta CDR3 sequencing was carried out on 135 peripheral blood samples, which came from fewer than 50 ophthalmopathy, around 74 hyperthyroidism and roughly 17 progressor patients. What the study reported, not specific to this receptor: A 13 V-J signature model separated ophthalmopathy from stable hyperthyroidism, with roughly 88% sensitivity and roughly 84% specificity in cross-validation and 80%/75% in testing. In validation, progression to ophthalmopathy was predicted by the model with 70% to 71% sensitivity and approximately 78% specificity, a median of roughly six months before onset. Most expanded thyroid clonotypes (frequency above 0.001) were also detected in blood, a finding suggesting that blood repertoires may reflect thyroid immune responses. Sample size was not statistically predetermined, and blinding of investigators to group allocation was not performed.

Amplification of TCR beta CDR3 regions was carried out from RNA transcripts. For the first round of RT-PCR on the TCR CDR3, the HTBI primer set was used together with the Qiagen OneStep RT-PCR kit. A second multiplex PCR round built the libraries, followed by size selection and purification. Libraries were sequenced paired-end with 100 bp reads on an Illumina HiSeq2000. On the authors' methods: Raw data were processed with SOAPnuke, discarding reads with adapters, uncalled bases, mean Phred below 15, or no exact constant-primer or identifier match. COPE v1.2.5 was used to merge the high-quality paired reads, and each unique nucleotide sequence was defined as a clonotype. MiTCR v1.1 was used to align the clonotypes against IMGT TRBV, TRBD and TRBJ reference segments. Analysis was restricted to V-J combinations with a frequency above 0.0001, which covered roughly 99% of repertoires. A TCS score was defined as the ratio of F50 (clonal expansion) to E x V (chaos), with BLOSUM62-based TCRdist applied between CDR3 peptides within each V-J. Welch's t-statistics and random forest reduced around 520 V-J features to roughly 13, which were used in a naive Bayes classifier (R e1071). TCRdb applied fastp at Q25 and MiXCR to the public reads, then kept only in-frame beta chains. CDR3 protein duplicates are merged, each entry listing the most common genes and DNA. None of the V and J calls come from the authors' own analysis; TCRdb made them. Counted in this sample were 400,000 to 500,000 distinct CDR3 sequences; under 15% of them appeared once. The ten most abundant clones make up 15% to 20% of the sample.

A patient counted as having stable Graves' hyperthyroidism if no progression to ophthalmopathy occurred over 18 months of follow-up. The hyperthyroidism patients were between 18 and 65 years old and newly diagnosed, with a disease duration of less than 2 months. Exclusion was applied to patients with uncontrolled infections, other autoimmune diseases, pregnancy or lactation. Clinical symptoms, serum thyroxine and TRAb, thyroid ultrasound, and orbital computed tomography formed the basis for the diagnoses. PBMCs were separated from 8 to 10 ml of fresh peripheral blood using Ficoll-Paque density gradient centrifugation. Total RNA was extracted with Trizol reagent, and quality was checked on an Agilent 2100 Bioanalyzer. The receptor was derived from a woman under 30 with Graves' hyperthyroidism. Sequenced material: blood.

Read as DNA, the sequence is TGTGCCAGCTCACTTGAAAGGGGACAGCCTGGGACCCAGTACTTC. It translates to CASSLERGQPGTQYF. This chain joins TRBV18 to TRBJ2-5, and TRBD1 aligns with 7 junction nucleotides. CDR1 and CDR2 are read off the germline V gene as KGHSH and LQKENI. V lost 4 bases and J lost 7 bases, and the count of bases not matched to a germline gene is 12. The CDR3 sequence holds 15 residues, the cysteine and phenylalanine included. The retained sequence is limited to the CDR3, 45 bases, with the frame set at the first base.